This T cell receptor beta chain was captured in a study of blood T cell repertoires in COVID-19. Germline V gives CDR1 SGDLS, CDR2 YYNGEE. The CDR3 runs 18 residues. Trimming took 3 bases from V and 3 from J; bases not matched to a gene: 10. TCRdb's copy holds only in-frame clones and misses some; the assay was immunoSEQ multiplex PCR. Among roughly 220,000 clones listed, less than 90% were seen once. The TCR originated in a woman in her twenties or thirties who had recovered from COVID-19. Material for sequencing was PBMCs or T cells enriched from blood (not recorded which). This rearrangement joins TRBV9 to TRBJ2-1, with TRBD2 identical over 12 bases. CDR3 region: CASSGARETSGGYNEQFF. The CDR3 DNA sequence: TGTGCCAGCAGCGGGGCCCGAGAGACTAGCGGGGGCTACAATGAGCAGTTCTTC.